The rows below give T cell receptor beta chains drawn from one sample of a study of radiotherapy plus CTLA-4 blockade in lung cancer. Data came from immunoSEQ multiplex PCR; TCRdb stores just in-frame clones and leaves some out. The sample has roughly 59,000 clones, approximately 68% seen once. Sequenced material: peripheral blood, taken from a patient treated with radiotherapy plus ipilimumab. The receptors were sampled from a human donor with non-small cell lung cancer whose response to radiotherapy plus ipilimumab could not be evaluated. CDR3s include the opening cysteine and the closing phenylalanine or tryptophan. A D gene is named only where the DNA matches it firmly. Clone size is shown for a subset of rows, as once, few, many or a class of expanded clone.

-,TRBJ1-5,TRBV10-3,15,-,CAISESRAGGGPQHF,TGTGCCATCAGTGAGTCGAGGGCAGGCGGGGGGCCCCAGCATTTT
-,TRBJ1-3,TRBV19,19,-,CASSRKGDLSLSSGNTIYF,TGTGCCAGTAGTAGGAAAGGAGACCTGAGCTTGAGCTCTGGAAACACCATATATTTT
few,TRBJ1-1,TRBV19,15,-,CASSMAWGLSTEAFF,TGTGCCAGTAGTATGGCTTGGGGGCTGAGCACTGAAGCTTTCTTT
-,TRBJ2-5,TRBV5-1,15,TRBD1,CASSWPGTAQETQYF,TGCGCCAGCAGCTGGCCAGGGACAGCCCAAGAGACCCAGTACTTC
-,TRBJ1-1,TRBV30,12,-,CAWSGWGAEAFF,TGTGCCTGGAGCGGATGGGGGGCTGAAGCTTTCTTT
few,TRBJ2-3,TRBV4-1,16,TRBD1,CASSQNAGQATDTQYF,TGCGCCAGCAGCCAAAATGCAGGACAGGCGACAGATACGCAGTATTTT
few,TRBJ2-2,TRBV9,17,TRBD2,CASSSQRGGLNGGELFF,TGTGCCAGCAGCTCACAGCGGGGGGGCCTTAATGGCGGGGAGCTGTTTTTT
few,TRBJ2-7,TRBV2,14,-,CAIIPGTPVYEQYF,TGTGCCATCATACCCGGGACACCAGTCTACGAGCAGTACTTC
-,TRBJ1-2,TRBV7-9,13,-,CASSLGGGNGYTF,TGTGCCAGCAGCTTAGGGGGGGGGAATGGCTACACCTTC
-,TRBJ2-1,TRBV4-3,17,TRBD2,CASSQDWSGGDYNEQFF,TGCGCCAGCAGCCAAGATTGGAGCGGGGGGGACTACAATGAGCAGTTCTTC
-,TRBJ2-3,TRBV4-2,14,-,CASSQQVFEDTQYF,TGTGCCAGCAGCCAACAGGTCTTCGAAGATACGCAGTATTTT
many,TRBJ2-2,TRBV13,14,-,CASSFPTVTGELFF,TGTGCCAGCAGCTTTCCCACAGTGACCGGGGAGCTGTTTTTT
-,TRBJ2-1,TRBV10-3,16,TRBD2,CAISSPSGRAEDEQFF,TGTGCCATCAGTTCCCCTAGCGGGAGGGCCGAGGATGAGCAGTTCTTC
few,TRBJ2-7,TRBV6-6,14,TRBD1,CASSSTGGRYEQYF,TGTGCCAGCAGTTCTACAGGGGGAAGGTACGAGCAGTACTTC
-,TRBJ1-1,TRBV10-3,13,-,CAISVQGQTEAFF,TGTGCCATCAGTGTACAGGGTCAAACTGAAGCTTTCTTT
-,TRBJ2-1,TRBV12-1,18,-,CASRLKSGGESSYNEQFF,TGTGCCAGCAGACTAAAAAGTGGAGGGGAGAGCTCCTACAATGAGCAGTTCTTC
-,TRBJ1-1,TRBV15,16,TRBD1,CATSRDGPGGVVEAFF,TGTGCCACCAGCAGAGATGGACCAGGGGGCGTTGTTGAAGCTTTCTTT
-,TRBJ2-7,TRBV6-5,14,-,CASSYDRAPYEQYF,TGTGCCAGCAGTTACGACAGAGCCCCCTACGAGCAGTACTTC
-,TRBJ2-7,TRBV7-9,14,TRBD1,CASVPDRVMAEQYF,TGTGCCAGCGTACCGGACAGGGTAATGGCTGAGCAGTACTTC
-,TRBJ1-1,TRBV5-1,14,-,CASGTDRSNTEAFF,TGCGCCAGCGGAACCGACAGATCGAACACTGAAGCTTTCTTT
-,TRBJ1-1,TRBV7-2,14,-,CASSPRDGSTEAFF,TGTGCCAGCAGCCCCAGGGACGGGAGCACTGAAGCTTTCTTT
-,TRBJ2-7,TRBV15,15,-,CATSRDLTGSYEQYF,TGTGCCACCAGCAGAGATCTTACGGGGTCCTACGAGCAGTACTTC
-,TRBJ2-3,TRBV2,15,-,CASSVGRTSTDTQYF,TGTGCCAGCAGTGTGGGAAGGACTAGCACAGATACGCAGTATTTT
-,TRBJ2-4,TRBV10-2,13,-,CASSAGRTGLQYF,TGCGCCAGCAGTGCGGGGAGGACCGGCCTTCAGTACTTC
-,TRBJ2-5,TRBV7-3,15,TRBD2,CASSLTSGGKETQYF,TGTGCCAGCAGCTTAACTAGCGGGGGGAAAGAGACCCAGTACTTC
-,TRBJ1-2,TRBV5-1,14,TRBD1,CASSPGTERYGYTF,TGCGCCAGCAGCCCCGGGACAGAGAGATATGGCTACACCTTC
-,TRBJ2-7,TRBV30,14,TRBD1,CAWSVRDRGYEQYF,TGTGCCTGGAGTGTACGGGACAGGGGTTACGAGCAGTACTTC
few,TRBJ2-5,TRBV29-1,15,TRBD2,CSVVPGLAGPETQYF,TGCAGCGTTGTCCCTGGACTAGCGGGACCAGAGACCCAGTACTTC
-,TRBJ2-5,TRBV18,14,TRBD2,CASSPSGGQETQYF,TGTGCCAGCTCACCCAGCGGGGGCCAAGAGACCCAGTACTTC
-,TRBJ1-2,TRBV4-1,12,-,CASRVPGNGYTF,TGCGCCAGCAGAGTCCCAGGGAACGGCTACACCTTC
-,TRBJ2-7,TRBV6-5,14,TRBD1,CASSTDRGDYEQYF,TGTGCCAGCAGTACAGACAGGGGAGACTACGAGCAGTACTTC
-,TRBJ2-3,TRBV19,14,-,CASSIGLVLDTQYF,TGTGCCAGTAGTATAGGACTAGTATTGGATACGCAGTATTTT
-,TRBJ2-1,TRBV11-2,17,TRBD2,CASSLDLGLAGVLEQFF,TGTGCCAGCAGCTTAGATTTAGGACTAGCGGGGGTCCTTGAGCAGTTCTTC
-,TRBJ2-7,TRBV7-3,15,TRBD2,CASSFQRGPSYEQYF,TGTGCCAGCAGCTTCCAGCGGGGGCCATCCTACGAGCAGTACTTC
-,TRBJ2-7,TRBV27,15,-,CASSSAGTPNYEQYF,TGTGCCAGCAGTTCTGCCGGGACACCAAACTACGAGCAGTACTTC
-,TRBJ1-2,TRBV4-1,16,TRBD1,CASSPRTGEGNYGYTF,TGCGCCAGCAGCCCAAGGACAGGGGAGGGTAACTATGGCTACACCTTC
-,TRBJ2-3,TRBV29-1,15,-,CSVEGLRGPTDTQYF,TGCAGCGTTGAAGGATTGCGGGGGCCCACAGATACGCAGTATTTT
-,TRBJ2-7,TRBV5-1,16,TRBD1,CASSSHRTGYSYEQYF,TGCGCCAGCAGCTCCCACAGGACAGGATACTCCTACGAGCAGTACTTC
few,TRBJ1-1,TRBV19,17,-,CASSRRGGGNSGTEAFF,TGTGCCAGTAGCCGCCGGGGTGGGGGCAATTCGGGGACTGAAGCTTTCTTT
-,TRBJ1-5,TRBV28,14,-,CASSSAGLRQPQHF,TGTGCCAGCAGTTCGGCAGGGCTACGGCAGCCCCAGCATTTT
-,TRBJ1-6,TRBV6-5,13,-,CAVQGLYNSPLHF,TGTGCCGTACAGGGCCTATATAATTCACCCCTCCACTTT
-,TRBJ2-7,TRBV9,15,TRBD2,CASSVGGSWEYEQYF,TGTGCCAGCAGCGTAGGCGGGAGTTGGGAATACGAGCAGTACTTC
-,TRBJ2-7,TRBV6-4,16,-,CASRGASGQGTYEQYF,TGTGCCAGCAGAGGGGCTAGCGGACAGGGCACCTACGAGCAGTACTTC
-,TRBJ1-3,TRBV4-2,18,-,CASSQDIDSPPSGNTIYF,TGTGCCAGCAGCCAAGATATCGACAGTCCGCCCTCTGGAAACACCATATATTTT
few,TRBJ1-1,TRBV4-1,15,TRBD1,CASSQDPTGWTEAFF,TGCGCCAGCAGCCAAGATCCGACAGGGTGGACTGAAGCTTTCTTT
-,TRBJ1-2,TRBV7-9,15,-,CASSLAGGIVDGYTF,TGTGCCAGCAGCTTAGCCGGCGGGATCGTCGATGGCTACACCTTC
-,TRBJ2-2,TRBV4-3,22,-,CASSQDRIGERGTLPNTGELFF,TGCGCCAGCAGCCAAGATCGAATAGGGGAACGGGGGACCCTTCCGAACACCGGGGAGCTGTTTTTT
few,TRBJ1-5,TRBV19,13,-,CASSIQGIQPQHF,TGTGCCAGTAGTATTCAGGGAATACAGCCCCAGCATTTT
-,TRBJ2-7,TRBV27,14,-,CASSFAAGIYEQYF,TGTGCCAGCAGTTTTGCGGCGGGAATCTACGAGCAGTACTTC